A selection of T cell receptor beta chains follows, all from one sample in a study of T cell responses to AZD1222 COVID-19 vaccine. The protocol was immunoSEQ multiplex PCR, while the TCRdb copy is restricted to in-frame clones and leaves out a portion. The table has more than 95,000 clones, approximately 89% seen once; the top ten hold roughly 20%. The sample consisted of peripheral blood, taken on day 0 of AZD1222 vaccination. The receptors were sampled from an adult in good health. Both conserved end residues are part of each CDR3. The D gene is left open where the match is weak. Only part of the rows carry a size: once, few, many, or a class if the clone is expanded.

clone size,CDR3 length,D gene,V gene,J gene,CDR3 DNA,CDR3 protein
NA,11,NA,TRBV6-1,TRBJ2-3,TGTGCCAGCAGTGAATATGATACGCAGTATTTT,CASSEYDTQYF
NA,14,TRBD1,TRBV11-2,TRBJ2-7,TGTGCCAGCAGCCCAGACAGGGTCGGGGACGAGCAGTACTTC,CASSPDRVGDEQYF
NA,14,NA,TRBV7-3,TRBJ2-3,TGTGCCAGCAGCCGAACGAACCAGGGGGATACGCAGTATTTT,CASSRTNQGDTQYF
NA,14,NA,TRBV19,TRBJ1-2,TGTGCCAGCAGATTATTTGGGGGGCCTTATGGCTACACCTTC,CASRLFGGPYGYTF
NA,18,TRBD1,TRBV4-1,TRBJ1-2,TGCGCCAGCAGCCAAGCCTACCCCTTGGGACAGGGAATAGATGGCTACACCTTC,CASSQAYPLGQGIDGYTF
NA,15,TRBD1,TRBV4-1,TRBJ2-2,TGCGCCAGCAGCCTCCGGGACAGGGCCCTAGGGGGGCTGTTTTTT,CASSLRDRALGGLFF
NA,18,TRBD1,TRBV3-1/TRBV3-2,TRBJ1-5,TGTGCCAGCAGCCAAGGAGGGACAGGGAGGGGTGGCAATCAGCCCCAGCATTTT,CASSQGGTGRGGNQPQHF
NA,16,TRBD1,TRBV19,TRBJ2-3,TGTGCCAGTAGTATCAGCCGGGACAGCAGCACAGATACGCAGTATTTT,CASSISRDSSTDTQYF
NA,14,NA,TRBV7-2,TRBJ1-1,TGTGCCAGCAGCTTAGCGGGGGGTGTGTATGAAGCTTTCTTT,CASSLAGGVYEAFF
NA,14,NA,TRBV4-1,TRBJ1-2,TGCGCCAGCAGCCAAGAGGACGGTTTCTATGGCTACACCTTC,CASSQEDGFYGYTF
NA,15,NA,TRBV6-5,TRBJ1-5,TGTGCCAGCAGATCAGGATTCAATAGCAATCAGCCCCAGCATTTT,CASRSGFNSNQPQHF
NA,14,NA,TRBV4-2,TRBJ1-1,TGTGCCAGCAGCCAAGATGATTGGACGGAGGAAGCTTTCTTT,CASSQDDWTEEAFF
NA,13,NA,TRBV14,TRBJ1-2,TGTGCCAGCAGCCTAAGGACTGTAGGAGGCTACACCTTC,CASSLRTVGGYTF
NA,17,NA,TRBV10-3,TRBJ2-3,TGTGCCATCAAACAAGCTAGTGGGGGGGCCGGAGAAGATACGCAGTATTTT,CAIKQASGGAGEDTQYF
NA,14,TRBD1,TRBV6-5,TRBJ1-1,TGTGCCAGCAGGTCCAGGGGGACGAACACTGAAGCTTTCTTT,CASRSRGTNTEAFF
NA,13,TRBD1,TRBV6-1,TRBJ1-1,TGTGCCAGCAGTGAAGTGGGACAGACTGAAGCTTTCTTT,CASSEVGQTEAFF
NA,16,TRBD1,TRBV19,TRBJ1-1,TGTGCCAGTATTCCCGAACGGACAGGGGGCAGGACTGAAGCTTTCTTT,CASIPERTGGRTEAFF
NA,16,NA,TRBV19,TRBJ2-3,TGTGCCAGTAGTATTAGGTTCAAGCTAGACGGAGATACGCAGTATTTT,CASSIRFKLDGDTQYF
few,14,NA,TRBV7-9,TRBJ1-1,TGTGCCAGCAGCTTAGGGACAGAGAACACTGAAGCTTTCTTT,CASSLGTENTEAFF
NA,15,TRBD1,TRBV27,TRBJ1-2,TGTGCCAGCAGAGGAGTGGGACAGGCTGGTCGTGGCTACACCTTC,CASRGVGQAGRGYTF
NA,15,TRBD2,TRBV4-2,TRBJ2-5,TGTGCCAGCAGCCAAGATGAGACTAGCCCTGGGACCCAGTACTTC,CASSQDETSPGTQYF
NA,16,TRBD2,TRBV7-8,TRBJ2-2,TGTGCCAGCAGCTCCATGGGCGGGGGGAACACCGGGGAGCTGTTTTTT,CASSSMGGGNTGELFF
NA,12,NA,TRBV5-1,TRBJ1-1,TGCGCCAGCTGGGAGGGCAACACTGAAGCTTTCTTT,CASWEGNTEAFF
NA,14,NA,TRBV7-9,TRBJ2-3,TGTGCCAGCAGCTTAATGGTAGGGATAGATACGCAGTATTTT,CASSLMVGIDTQYF
NA,14,NA,TRBV27,TRBJ1-5,TGTGCCAGCAGCGGATTATATAGCAATCAGCCCCAGCATTTT,CASSGLYSNQPQHF
NA,10,NA,TRBV5-1,TRBJ2-1,TGCGCCAGCAGGGGGAGTGAGCAGTTCTTC,CASRGSEQFF
NA,14,TRBD1,TRBV11-2,TRBJ2-7,TGTGCCAGCAGTTCAACAGGGGGCGCGTACGAGCAGTACTTC,CASSSTGGAYEQYF
NA,14,TRBD1,TRBV18,TRBJ1-2,TGTGCCAGCTCACCTAGTACAGGGGGCGCGGGCTACACCTTC,CASSPSTGGAGYTF
NA,17,TRBD1,TRBV7-2,TRBJ1-5,TGTGCCAGCAGCATTCAATTCAGGGGGCGAGGGGATCAGCCCCAGCATTTT,CASSIQFRGRGDQPQHF
NA,17,NA,TRBV7-9,TRBJ1-5,TGTGCCAGCAGCGGTAAGGACGGACGGGATAGCAATCAGCCCCAGCATTTT,CASSGKDGRDSNQPQHF
NA,16,NA,TRBV9,TRBJ1-3,TGTGCCAGCAGCGTAGAGGGATGGGATTCTGGAAACACCATATATTTT,CASSVEGWDSGNTIYF
NA,14,NA,TRBV5-6,TRBJ1-4,TGTGCCAGCAGCCAGGCCGGGACTAATGAAAAACTGTTTTTT,CASSQAGTNEKLFF
NA,15,NA,TRBV21-1,TRBJ1-1,TGTGCCAGCAGCAAAATCGACAGGTCCTACACTGAAGCTTTCTTT,CASSKIDRSYTEAFF
once,13,TRBD1,TRBV5-6,TRBJ2-7,TGTGCCAGCAGCGGGCTCGACAGGGACGAGCAGTACTTC,CASSGLDRDEQYF
NA,13,NA,TRBV6-5,TRBJ2-7,TGTGCCAGCGCCAAGGCAGATACCTACGAGCAGTACTTC,CASAKADTYEQYF
NA,14,TRBD1,TRBV27,TRBJ1-2,TGTGCCAGCAGTCCCCTGGGGACAGGGCATGGCTACACCTTC,CASSPLGTGHGYTF
NA,15,NA,TRBV19,TRBJ1-2,TGTGCCAGTAGTCCGTGGCAAGGGTTTAGCTATGGCTACACCTTC,CASSPWQGFSYGYTF
NA,13,NA,TRBV3-1/TRBV3-2,TRBJ1-1,TGTGCCAGCAGCCAGGGGGTTTCCACTGAAGCTTTCTTT,CASSQGVSTEAFF
NA,16,TRBD2,TRBV10-2,TRBJ2-7,TGCGCCAGCATTGGACTAGCGGGGGAATCTATCTACGAGCAGTACTTC,CASIGLAGESIYEQYF
few,19,TRBD2,TRBV4-2,TRBJ2-3,TGTGCCAGCAGCCAGATTAGTGGGGGGGAATCTGCTTACACAGATACGCAGTATTTT,CASSQISGGESAYTDTQYF
NA,17,TRBD1,TRBV9,TRBJ1-6,TGTGCCAGCAGCTTTTCGCCCCGACAGGGTCATAATTCACCCCTCCACTTT,CASSFSPRQGHNSPLHF
NA,17,NA,TRBV9,TRBJ2-3,TGTGCCAGCAGCGTAGGTGTGGGGGGGCCCAGCACAGATACGCAGTATTTT,CASSVGVGGPSTDTQYF
NA,13,NA,TRBV19,TRBJ1-1,TGTGCCAGTAGTCCGGACCGGGAAACTGAAGCTTTCTTT,CASSPDRETEAFF
NA,16,NA,TRBV2,TRBJ2-3,TGTGCCAGCAGTGAAGGCAATCGGGGAAGCACAGATACGCAGTATTTT,CASSEGNRGSTDTQYF
NA,11,NA,TRBV6-5,TRBJ1-2,TGTGCCGCCGGGCAGGGCTATGGCTACACCTTC,CAAGQGYGYTF